This T cell receptor beta chain comes out of a study of shared clonotypes between healthy human individuals. Whole-study results and caveats: Estimated richness values were generally larger in naive subsets than in memory subsets. Of the naive CD4 clonotypes, around 4.7% were shared across several donors.

Assay: immunoSEQ multiplex PCR; the TCRdb copy retains only in-frame clones and omits some. There are about 2,500,000 clones in the sample; approximately 92% occur only once, and around 0.15% lies in the top ten. Both subsets, CD45RA+ naive and CD45RA-negative memory, were split from the CD4+ cells. About this clone: What it binds is not known.

CDR1 is SNHLY, CDR2 FYNNEI, per germline. CDR3 length: 14 amino acids. J was trimmed by 2 bases and V by 6 bases; bases with no gene match: 6. The sequence derives from a young man in good health. The material sequenced was naive CD4+ T cells sorted from blood. Subset indicated: CD45RA+ positively selected. The V and J genes are TRBV2 and TRBJ2-5; 7 bases are a match to TRBD2. The CDR3 DNA reads as TGTGCCAGCAGGACTAGCAGAACTCAAGAGACCCAGTACTTC. It encodes CASRTSRTQETQYF.